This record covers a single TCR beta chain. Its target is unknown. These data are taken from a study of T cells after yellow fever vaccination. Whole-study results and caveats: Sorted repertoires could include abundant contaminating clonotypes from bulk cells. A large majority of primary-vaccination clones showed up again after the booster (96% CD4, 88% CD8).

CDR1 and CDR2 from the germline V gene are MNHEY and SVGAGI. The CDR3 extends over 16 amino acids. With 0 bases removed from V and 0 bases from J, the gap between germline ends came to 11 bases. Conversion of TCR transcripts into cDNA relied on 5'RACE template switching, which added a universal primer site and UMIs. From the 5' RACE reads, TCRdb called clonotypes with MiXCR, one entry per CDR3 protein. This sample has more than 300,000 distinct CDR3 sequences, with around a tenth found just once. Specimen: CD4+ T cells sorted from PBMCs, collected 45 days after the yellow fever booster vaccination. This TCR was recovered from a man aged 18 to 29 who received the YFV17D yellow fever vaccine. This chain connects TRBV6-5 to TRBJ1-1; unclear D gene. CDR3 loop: CASSYSYSLMNTEAFF. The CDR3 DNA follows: TGTGCCAGCAGTTACTCGTACAGCCTCATGAACACTGAAGCTTTCTTT.